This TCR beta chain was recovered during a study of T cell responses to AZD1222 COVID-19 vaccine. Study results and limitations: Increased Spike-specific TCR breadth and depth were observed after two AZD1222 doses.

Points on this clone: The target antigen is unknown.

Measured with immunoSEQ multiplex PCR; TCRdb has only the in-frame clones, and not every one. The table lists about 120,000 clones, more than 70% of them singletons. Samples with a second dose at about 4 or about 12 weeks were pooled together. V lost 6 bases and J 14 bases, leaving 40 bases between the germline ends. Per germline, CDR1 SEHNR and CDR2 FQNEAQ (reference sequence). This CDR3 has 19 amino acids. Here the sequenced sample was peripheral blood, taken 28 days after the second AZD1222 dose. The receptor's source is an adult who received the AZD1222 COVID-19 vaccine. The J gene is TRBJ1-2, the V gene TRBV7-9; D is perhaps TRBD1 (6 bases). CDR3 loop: CASSSTGGRDKKWLHHITF. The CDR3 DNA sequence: TGTGCCAGCAGTTCGACGGGGGGCAGAGATAAAAAATGGCTACACCATATTACCTTC.